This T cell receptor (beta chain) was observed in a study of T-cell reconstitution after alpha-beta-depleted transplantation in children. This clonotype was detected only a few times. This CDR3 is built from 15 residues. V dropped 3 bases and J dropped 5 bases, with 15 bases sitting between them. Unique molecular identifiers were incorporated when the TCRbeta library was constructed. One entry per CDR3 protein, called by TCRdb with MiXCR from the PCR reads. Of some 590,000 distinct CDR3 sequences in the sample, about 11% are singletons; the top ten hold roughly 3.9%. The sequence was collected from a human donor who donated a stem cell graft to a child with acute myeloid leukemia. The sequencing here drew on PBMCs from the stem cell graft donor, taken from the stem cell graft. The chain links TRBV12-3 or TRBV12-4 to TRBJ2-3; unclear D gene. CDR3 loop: CASSFSLKDLDTQYF. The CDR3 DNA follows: TGTGCCAGCAGTTTTTCCCTTAAGGACCTAGATACGCAGTATTTT.